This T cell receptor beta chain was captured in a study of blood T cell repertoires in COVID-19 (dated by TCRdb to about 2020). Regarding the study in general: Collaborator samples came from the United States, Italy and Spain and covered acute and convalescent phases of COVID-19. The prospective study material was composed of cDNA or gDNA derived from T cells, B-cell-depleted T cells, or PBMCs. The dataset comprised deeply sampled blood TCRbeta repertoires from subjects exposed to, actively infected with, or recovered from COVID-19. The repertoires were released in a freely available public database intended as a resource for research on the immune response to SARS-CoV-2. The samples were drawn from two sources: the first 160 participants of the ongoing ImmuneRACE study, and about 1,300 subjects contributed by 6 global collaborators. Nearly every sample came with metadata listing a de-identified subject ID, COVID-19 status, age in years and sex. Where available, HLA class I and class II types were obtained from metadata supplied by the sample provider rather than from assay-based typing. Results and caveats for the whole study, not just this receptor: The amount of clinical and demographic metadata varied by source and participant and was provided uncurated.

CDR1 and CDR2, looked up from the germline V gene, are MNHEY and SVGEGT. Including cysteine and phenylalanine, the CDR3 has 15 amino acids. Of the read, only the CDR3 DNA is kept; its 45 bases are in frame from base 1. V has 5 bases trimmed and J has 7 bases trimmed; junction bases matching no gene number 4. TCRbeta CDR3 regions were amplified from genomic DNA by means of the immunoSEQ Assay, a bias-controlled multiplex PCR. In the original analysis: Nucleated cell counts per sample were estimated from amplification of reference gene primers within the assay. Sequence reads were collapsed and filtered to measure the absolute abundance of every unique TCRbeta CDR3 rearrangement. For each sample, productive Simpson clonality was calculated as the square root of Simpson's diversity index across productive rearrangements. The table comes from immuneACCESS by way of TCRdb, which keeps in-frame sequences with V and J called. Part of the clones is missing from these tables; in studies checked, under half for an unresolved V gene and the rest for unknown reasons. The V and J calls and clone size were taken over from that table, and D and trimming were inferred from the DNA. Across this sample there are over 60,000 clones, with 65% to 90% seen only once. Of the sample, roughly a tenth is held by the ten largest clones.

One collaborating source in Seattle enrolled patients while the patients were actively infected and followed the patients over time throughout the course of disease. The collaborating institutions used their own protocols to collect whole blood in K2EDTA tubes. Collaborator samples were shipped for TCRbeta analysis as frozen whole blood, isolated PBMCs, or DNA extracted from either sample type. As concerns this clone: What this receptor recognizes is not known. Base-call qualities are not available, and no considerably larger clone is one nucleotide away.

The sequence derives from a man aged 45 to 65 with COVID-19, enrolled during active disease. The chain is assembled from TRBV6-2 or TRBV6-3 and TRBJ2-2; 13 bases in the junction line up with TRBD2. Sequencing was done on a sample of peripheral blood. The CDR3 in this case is CASSPGLAGVGELFF. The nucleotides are TGTGCCAGCAGTCCCGGACTAGCGGGAGTCGGGGAGCTGTTTTTT.